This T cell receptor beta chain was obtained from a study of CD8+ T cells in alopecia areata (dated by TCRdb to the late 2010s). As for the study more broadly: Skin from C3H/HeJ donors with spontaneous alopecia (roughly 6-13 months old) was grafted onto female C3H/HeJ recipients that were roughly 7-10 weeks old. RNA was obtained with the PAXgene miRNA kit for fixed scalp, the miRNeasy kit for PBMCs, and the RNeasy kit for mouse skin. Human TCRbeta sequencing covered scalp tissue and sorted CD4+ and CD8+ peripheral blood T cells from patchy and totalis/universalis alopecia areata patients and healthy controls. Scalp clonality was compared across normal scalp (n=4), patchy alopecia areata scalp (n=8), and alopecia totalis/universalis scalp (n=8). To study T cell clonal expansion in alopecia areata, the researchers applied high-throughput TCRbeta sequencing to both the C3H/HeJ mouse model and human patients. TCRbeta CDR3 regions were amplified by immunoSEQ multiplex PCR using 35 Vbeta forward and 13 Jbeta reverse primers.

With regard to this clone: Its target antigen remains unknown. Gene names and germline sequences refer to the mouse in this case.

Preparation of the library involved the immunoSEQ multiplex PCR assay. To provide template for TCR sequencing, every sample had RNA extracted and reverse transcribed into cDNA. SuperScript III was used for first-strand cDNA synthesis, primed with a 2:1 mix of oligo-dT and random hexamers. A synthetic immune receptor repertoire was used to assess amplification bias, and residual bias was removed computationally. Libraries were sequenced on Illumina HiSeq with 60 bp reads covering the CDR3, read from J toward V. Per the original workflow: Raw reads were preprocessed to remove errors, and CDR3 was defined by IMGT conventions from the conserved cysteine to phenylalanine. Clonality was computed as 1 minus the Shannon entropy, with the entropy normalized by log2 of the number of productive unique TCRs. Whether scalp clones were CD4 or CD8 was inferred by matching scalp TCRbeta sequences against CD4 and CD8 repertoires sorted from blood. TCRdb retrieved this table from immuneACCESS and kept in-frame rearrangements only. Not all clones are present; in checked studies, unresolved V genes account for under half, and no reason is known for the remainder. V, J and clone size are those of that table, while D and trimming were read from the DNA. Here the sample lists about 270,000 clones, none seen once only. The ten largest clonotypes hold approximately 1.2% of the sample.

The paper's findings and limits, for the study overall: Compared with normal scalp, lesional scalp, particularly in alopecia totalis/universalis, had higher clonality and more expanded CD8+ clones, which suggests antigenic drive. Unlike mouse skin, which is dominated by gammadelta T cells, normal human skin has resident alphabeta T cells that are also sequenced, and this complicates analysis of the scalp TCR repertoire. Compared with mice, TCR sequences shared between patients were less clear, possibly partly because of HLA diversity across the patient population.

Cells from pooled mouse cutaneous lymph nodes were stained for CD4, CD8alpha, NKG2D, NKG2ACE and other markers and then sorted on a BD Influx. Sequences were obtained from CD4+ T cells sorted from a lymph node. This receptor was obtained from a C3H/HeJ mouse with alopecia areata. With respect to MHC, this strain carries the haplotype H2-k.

The sequenced part of the CDR3 DNA is TGTGCCAGCAGCCTCGGACAGGGGGCGAAC. Its coded protein is CASSLGQGAN. The entire CDR3 protein reads CASSLGQGANTLYF. The chain joins TRBV5 to TRBJ2-4, with 11 central nucleotides matching TRBD1. The read ends 4 residues shy of where the CDR3 ends; the end is completed using the germline J gene. Taken from the germline V gene (reference sequence), the CDR1 and CDR2 loops are LGHNA and YNLKQL. From the cysteine up to the phenylalanine, the CDR3 has a length of 14 residues. Shown are 30 bases from within the CDR3, in frame from base 1.